This entry describes one TCR beta chain. Its target is unknown. One end of the junction does not line up with germline, which may come from a read error. This record belongs to a study of tumor and adjacent non-tumor tissue in lung cancer. In the study overall: The patients, 10 or so men and about five women, were roughly 30 to 85 with stage I to III disease. Study-level results: Tumor repertoires had a smaller top 100 clone share than normal lung. Higher tumor TCR diversity was associated with shorter survival.

RNA was extracted from bulk tissue without any cell sorting. Three rounds of nested PCR, following a modified ARM-PCR protocol, produced the TCRbeta library. TCRdb ran MiXCR on the multiplex PCR reads and lists one entry per CDR3 protein. Of roughly 140,000 distinct CDR3 sequences listed, approximately 72% are singletons. This CDR3 comprises 13 residues. Germline CDR1 is MNHNS and CDR2 is SASEGT. V gene TRBV6-1 combines with J gene TRBJ1-2; no clear D gene. This receptor was taken from a man aged 60-69 years with small cell lung cancer. The sequenced material came from lung tumor tissue. CDR3 coding DNA: TGTGTCAGCAGTGAACTTTGGGGAACTGGCTACACCTTC. It yields the protein CVSSELWGTGYTF.